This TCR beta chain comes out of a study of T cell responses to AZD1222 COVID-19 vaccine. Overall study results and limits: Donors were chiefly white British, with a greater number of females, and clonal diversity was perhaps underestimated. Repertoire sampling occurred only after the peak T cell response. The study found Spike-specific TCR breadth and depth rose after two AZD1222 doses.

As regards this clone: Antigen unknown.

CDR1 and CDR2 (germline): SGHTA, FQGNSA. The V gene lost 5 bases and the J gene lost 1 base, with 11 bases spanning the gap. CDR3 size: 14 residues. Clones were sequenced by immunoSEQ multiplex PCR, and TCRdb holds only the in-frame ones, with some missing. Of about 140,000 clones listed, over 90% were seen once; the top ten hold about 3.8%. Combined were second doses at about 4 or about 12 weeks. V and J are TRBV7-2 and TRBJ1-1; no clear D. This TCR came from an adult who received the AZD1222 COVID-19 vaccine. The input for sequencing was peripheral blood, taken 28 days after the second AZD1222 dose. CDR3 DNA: TGTGCCAGCAGCATCCTGGGCGGGAACACTGAAGCTTTCTTT. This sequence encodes CASSILGGNTEAFF. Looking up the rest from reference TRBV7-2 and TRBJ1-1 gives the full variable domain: GAGVSQSPSNKVTEKGKDVELRCDPISGHTALYWYRQSLGQGLEFLIYFQGNSAPDKSGLPSDRFSAERTGGSVSTLTIQRTQQEDSAVYLCASSILGGNTEAFFGQGTRLTVV.